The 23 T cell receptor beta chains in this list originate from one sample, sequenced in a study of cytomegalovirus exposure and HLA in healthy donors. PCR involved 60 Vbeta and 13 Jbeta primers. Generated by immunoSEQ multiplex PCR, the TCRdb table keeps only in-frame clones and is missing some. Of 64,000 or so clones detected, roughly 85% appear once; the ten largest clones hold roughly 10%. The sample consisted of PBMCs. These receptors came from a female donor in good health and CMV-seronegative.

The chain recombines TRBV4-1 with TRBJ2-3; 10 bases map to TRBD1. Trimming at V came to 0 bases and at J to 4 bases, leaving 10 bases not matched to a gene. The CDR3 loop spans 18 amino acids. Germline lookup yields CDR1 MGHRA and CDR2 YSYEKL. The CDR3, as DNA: TGCGCCAGCAGCCAAGAGGGACAGGGGTACGGGCATGCAGATACGCAGTATTTT. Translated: CASSQEGQGYGHADTQYF.

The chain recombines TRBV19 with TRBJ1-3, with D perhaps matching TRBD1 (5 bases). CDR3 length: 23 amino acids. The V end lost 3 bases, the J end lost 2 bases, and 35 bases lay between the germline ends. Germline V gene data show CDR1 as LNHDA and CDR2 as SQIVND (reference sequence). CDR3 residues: CASSISPGWLAPPVRSPGNTIYF. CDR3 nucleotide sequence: TGTGCCAGTAGTATTTCCCCAGGGTGGCTGGCCCCCCCTGTGAGAAGTCCTGGAAACACCATATATTTT.

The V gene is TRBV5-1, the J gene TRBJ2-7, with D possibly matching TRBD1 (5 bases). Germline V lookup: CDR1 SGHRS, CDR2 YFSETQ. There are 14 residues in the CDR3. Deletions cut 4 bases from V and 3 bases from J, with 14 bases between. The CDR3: CASSANRLLYEQYF. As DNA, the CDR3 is TGCGCCAGCAGCGCTAACAGGTTACTCTACGAGCAGTACTTC.

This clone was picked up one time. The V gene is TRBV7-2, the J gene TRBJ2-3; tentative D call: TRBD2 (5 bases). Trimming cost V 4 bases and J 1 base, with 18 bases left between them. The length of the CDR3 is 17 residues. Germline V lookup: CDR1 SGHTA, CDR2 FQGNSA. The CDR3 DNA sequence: TGTGCCAGCAGCTCATCGGTCGGTTCGCGGGGCACAGATACGCAGTATTTT. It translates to CASSSSVGSRGTDTQYF. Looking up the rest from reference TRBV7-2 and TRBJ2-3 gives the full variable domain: GAGVSQSPSNKVTEKGKDVELRCDPISGHTALYWYRQSLGQGLEFLIYFQGNSAPDKSGLPSDRFSAERTGGSVSTLTIQRTQQEDSAVYLCASSSSVGSRGTDTQYFGPGTRLTVL.

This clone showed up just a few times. The CDR3 region has the DNA TGTGCCAGCAGCGCTAGGACCGGGACTACCGCCTACGAGCAGTACTTC. Amino acids: CASSARTGTTAYEQYF. The chain is built from TRBV7-2 and TRBJ2-7, with TRBD2 matching over 7 bases. The CDR3 extends over 16 amino acids. Germline V gene lookup returns CDR1 SGHTA and CDR2 FQGNSA. V lost 5 bases, J lost 2 bases, and 12 bases stayed unmatched.

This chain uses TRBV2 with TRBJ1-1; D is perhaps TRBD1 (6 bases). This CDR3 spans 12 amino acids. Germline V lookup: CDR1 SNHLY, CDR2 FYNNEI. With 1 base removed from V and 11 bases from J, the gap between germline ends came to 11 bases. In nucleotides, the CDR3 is TGTGCCAGCAGTGAAGGGACAGCTGGGGCTTTCTTT. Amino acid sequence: CASSEGTAGAFF.

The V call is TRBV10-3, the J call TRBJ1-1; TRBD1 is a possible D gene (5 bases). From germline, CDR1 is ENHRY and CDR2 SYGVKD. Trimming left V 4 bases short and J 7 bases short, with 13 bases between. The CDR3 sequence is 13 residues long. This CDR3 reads CAISVTGEDEAFF. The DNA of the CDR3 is TGTGCCATCAGTGTGACGGGGGAAGATGAAGCTTTCTTT.

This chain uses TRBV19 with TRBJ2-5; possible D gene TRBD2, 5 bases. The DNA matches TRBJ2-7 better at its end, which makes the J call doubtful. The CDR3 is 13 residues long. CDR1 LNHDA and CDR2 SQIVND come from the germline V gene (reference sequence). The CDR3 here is CASSLGLSYEQYF. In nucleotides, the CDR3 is TGTGCCAGTAGTTTAGGACTCTCCTACGAGCAGTACTTC.

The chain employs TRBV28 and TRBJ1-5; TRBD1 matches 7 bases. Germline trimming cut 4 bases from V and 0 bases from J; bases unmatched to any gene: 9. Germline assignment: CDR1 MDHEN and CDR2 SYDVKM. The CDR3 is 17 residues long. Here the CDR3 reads CASSSTGRRHSNQPQHF. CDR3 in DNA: TGTGCCAGCAGTTCGACAGGGCGACGGCATAGCAATCAGCCCCAGCATTTT.

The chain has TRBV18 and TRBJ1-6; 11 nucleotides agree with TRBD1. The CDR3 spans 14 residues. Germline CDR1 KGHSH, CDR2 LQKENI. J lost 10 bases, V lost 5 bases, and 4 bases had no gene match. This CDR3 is CASSSDRGQSPLHF. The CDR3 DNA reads TGTGCCAGCTCATCGGACAGGGGGCAATCACCCCTCCACTTT. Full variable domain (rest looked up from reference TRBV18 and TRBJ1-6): NAGVMQNPRHLVRRRGQEARLRCSPMKGHSHVYWYRQLPEEGLKFMVYLQKENIIDESGMPKERFSAEFPKEGPSILRIQQVVRGDSAAYFCASSSDRGQSPLHFGNGTRLTVT.

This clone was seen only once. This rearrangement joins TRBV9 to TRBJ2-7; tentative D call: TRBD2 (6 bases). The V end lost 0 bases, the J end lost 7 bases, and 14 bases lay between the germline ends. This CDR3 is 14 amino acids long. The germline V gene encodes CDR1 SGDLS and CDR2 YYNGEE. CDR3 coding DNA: TGTGCCAGCAGCGTAGGGCTAGCGTCGTTGGAGCAGTACTTC. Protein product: CASSVGLASLEQYF.

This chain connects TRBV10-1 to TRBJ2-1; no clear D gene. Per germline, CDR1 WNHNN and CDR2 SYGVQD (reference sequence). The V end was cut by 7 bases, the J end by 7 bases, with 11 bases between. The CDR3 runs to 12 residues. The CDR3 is CASNSPPNEQFF. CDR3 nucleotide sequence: TGCGCCAGCAACTCACCTCCGAATGAGCAGTTCTTC.

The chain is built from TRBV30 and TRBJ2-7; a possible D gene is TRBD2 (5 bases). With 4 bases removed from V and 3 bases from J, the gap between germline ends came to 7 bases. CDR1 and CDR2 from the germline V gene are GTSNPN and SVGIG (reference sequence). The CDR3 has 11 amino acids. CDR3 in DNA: TGTGCCTGGACCGGGGACTACGAGCAGTACTTC. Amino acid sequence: CAWTGDYEQYF.

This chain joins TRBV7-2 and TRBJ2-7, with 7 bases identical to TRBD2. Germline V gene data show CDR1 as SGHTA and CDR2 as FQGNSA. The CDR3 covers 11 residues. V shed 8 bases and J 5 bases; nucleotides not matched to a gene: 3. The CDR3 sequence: CASGREHEQYF. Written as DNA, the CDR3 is TGTGCCAGCGGGAGGGAACACGAGCAGTACTTC.

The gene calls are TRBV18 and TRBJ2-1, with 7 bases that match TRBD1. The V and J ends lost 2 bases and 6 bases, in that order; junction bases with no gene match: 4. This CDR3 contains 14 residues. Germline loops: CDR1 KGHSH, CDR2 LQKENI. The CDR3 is CASSPTTGFNEQFF. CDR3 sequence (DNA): TGTGCCAGCTCACCAACGACAGGGTTCAATGAGCAGTTCTTC. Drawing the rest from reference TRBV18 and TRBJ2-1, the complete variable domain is NAGVMQNPRHLVRRRGQEARLRCSPMKGHSHVYWYRQLPEEGLKFMVYLQKENIIDESGMPKERFSAEFPKEGPSILRIQQVVRGDSAAYFCASSPTTGFNEQFFGPGTRLTVL.

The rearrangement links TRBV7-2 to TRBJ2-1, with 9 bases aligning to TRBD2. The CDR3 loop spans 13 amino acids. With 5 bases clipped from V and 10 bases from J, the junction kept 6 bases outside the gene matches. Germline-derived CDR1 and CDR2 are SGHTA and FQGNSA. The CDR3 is CASSTYLAGEQFF. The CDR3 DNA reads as TGTGCCAGCAGCACCTATCTAGCGGGGGAGCAGTTCTTC.

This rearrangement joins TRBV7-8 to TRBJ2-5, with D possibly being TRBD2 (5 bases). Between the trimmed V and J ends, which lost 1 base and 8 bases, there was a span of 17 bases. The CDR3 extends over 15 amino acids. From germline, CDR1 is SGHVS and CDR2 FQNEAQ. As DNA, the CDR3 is TGTGCCAGCAGCTTAGGAACTAGGGCTACCTCAACCCAGTACTTC. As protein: CASSLGTRATSTQYF.

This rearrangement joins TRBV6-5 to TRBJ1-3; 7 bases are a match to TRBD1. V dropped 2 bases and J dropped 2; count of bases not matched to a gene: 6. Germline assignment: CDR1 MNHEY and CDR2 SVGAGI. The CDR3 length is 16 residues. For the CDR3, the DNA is TGTGCCAGCAGTTACGGGAGACAGGGTGCTGGAAACACCATATATTTT. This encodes CASSYGRQGAGNTIYF.

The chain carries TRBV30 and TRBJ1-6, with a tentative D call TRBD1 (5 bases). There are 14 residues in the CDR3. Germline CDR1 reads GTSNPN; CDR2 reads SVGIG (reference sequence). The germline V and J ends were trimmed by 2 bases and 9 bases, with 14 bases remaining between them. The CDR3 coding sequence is TGTGCCTGGAGTCCGGACAAGAAGGTTTCACCCCTCCACTTT. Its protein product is CAWSPDKKVSPLHF.

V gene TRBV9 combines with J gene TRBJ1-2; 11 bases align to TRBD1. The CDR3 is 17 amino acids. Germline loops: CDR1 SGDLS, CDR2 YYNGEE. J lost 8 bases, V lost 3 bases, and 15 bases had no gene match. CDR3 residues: CASSGSVGQGAWDGYTF. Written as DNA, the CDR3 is TGTGCCAGCAGCGGGAGCGTCGGACAGGGGGCCTGGGACGGCTACACCTTC.

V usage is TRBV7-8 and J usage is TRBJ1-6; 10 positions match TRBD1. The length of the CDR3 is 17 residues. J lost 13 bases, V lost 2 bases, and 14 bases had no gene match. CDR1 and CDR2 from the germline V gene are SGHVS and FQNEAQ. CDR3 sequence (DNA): TGTGCCAGCAGCTTATCTCATGGACAGGGGGTAATGTCGCCCCTCCACTTT. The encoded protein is CASSLSHGQGVMSPLHF.

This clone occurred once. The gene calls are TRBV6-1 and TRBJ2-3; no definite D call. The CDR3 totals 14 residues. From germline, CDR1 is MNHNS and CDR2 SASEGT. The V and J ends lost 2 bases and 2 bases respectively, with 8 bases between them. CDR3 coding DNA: TGTGCCAGCAGTGAATTAAAGCTCACAGATACGCAGTATTTT. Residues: CASSELKLTDTQYF.

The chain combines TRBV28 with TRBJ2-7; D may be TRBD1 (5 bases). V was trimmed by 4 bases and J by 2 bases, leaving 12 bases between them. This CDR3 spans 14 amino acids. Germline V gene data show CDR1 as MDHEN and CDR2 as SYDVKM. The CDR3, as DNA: TGTGCCAGCAGTTCAAACAGGTATCCCTACGAGCAGTACTTC. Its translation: CASSSNRYPYEQYF.